The entry that follows covers one T cell receptor (beta chain) sequence. Its antigen is as yet unknown. With the 5' RACE reads reprocessed, TCRdb shows one record per CDR3 protein and no DNA. The sample's table shows about 170,000 distinct CDR3 sequences. The data originate from a study of T cells expressing NK-cell markers. For the study at large: Sequencing of TCR beta repertoires drew on sorted CD3+CD56+NKG2C+, CD3+CD56+NKG2C- and CD3+CD56-NKG2C+ T cells.

Findings and caveats of the study: Expanded clones of NKG2C+ T cells had an unclear HCMV specificity. Among CD8+ T cells from five or six donors, dominant NKG2C+ clonotypes accounted for about 1.0-7.5%.

The CDR3 extends over 18 amino acids. CDR1 is MNHNS, CDR2 SASEGT, per germline. What was sequenced was blood T cells: a sorted CD56 or NKG2C T cell subset, CD4+ or CD8+ T cells, or bulk PBMC T cells (not recorded which). The TCR sequence derives from a man aged 18-69 years in good health. The chain employs TRBV6-1 and TRBJ1-1; checking the TCRdb D call of TRBD1 is not possible without DNA. The CDR3 sequence is CASSEVPGQGLIAPEAFF.